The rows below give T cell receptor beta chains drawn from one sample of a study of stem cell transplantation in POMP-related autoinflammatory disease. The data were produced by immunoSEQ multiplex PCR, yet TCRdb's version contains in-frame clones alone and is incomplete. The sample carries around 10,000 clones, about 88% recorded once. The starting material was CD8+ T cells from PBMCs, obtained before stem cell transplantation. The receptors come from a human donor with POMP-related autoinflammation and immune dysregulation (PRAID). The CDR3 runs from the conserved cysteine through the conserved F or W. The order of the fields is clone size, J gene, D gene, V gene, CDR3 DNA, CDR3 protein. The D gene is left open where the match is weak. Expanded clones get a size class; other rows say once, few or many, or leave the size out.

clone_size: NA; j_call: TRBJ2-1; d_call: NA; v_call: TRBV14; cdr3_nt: TGTGCCAGCAGCCAAGTTGGAGAGGACCTATTCGATGAGCAGTTCTTC; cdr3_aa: CASSQVGEDLFDEQFF
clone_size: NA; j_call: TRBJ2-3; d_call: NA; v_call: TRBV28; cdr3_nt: TGTGCCAGCAGTTTCCAGGGAGATACGCAGTATTTT; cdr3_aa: CASSFQGDTQYF
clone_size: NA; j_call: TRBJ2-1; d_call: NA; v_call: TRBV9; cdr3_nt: TGTGCCAGCAGCCCCCACCCCCGGGACTTAAGTTTTCGTGGGCAGTTCTTC; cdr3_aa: CASSPHPRDLSFRGQFF
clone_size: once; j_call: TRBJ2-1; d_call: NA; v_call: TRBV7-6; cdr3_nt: TGTGCCAGCAGCTTAGCGGGGGGGCCTGGCAATGAGCAGTTCTTC; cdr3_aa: CASSLAGGPGNEQFF
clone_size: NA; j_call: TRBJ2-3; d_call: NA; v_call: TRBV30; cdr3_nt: TGTGCCTGGAGTGGGACTAGCACAGATACGCAGTATTTT; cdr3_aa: CAWSGTSTDTQYF
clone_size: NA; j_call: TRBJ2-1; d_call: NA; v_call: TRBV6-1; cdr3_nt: TGTGCCAGCAGCAACAATGAGCAGTTCTTC; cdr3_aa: CASSNNEQFF
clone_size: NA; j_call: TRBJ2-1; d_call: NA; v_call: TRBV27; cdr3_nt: TGTGCCAGCAGTTTACGATTTCCAGGACGAACTTTAAGCTCCTACAATGAGCAGTTCTTC; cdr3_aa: CASSLRFPGRTLSSYNEQFF
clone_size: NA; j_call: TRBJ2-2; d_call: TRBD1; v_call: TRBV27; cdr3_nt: TGTGCCAGCAGCATCGGACAGGGTGGCACCGGGGAGCTGTTTTTT; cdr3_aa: CASSIGQGGTGELFF
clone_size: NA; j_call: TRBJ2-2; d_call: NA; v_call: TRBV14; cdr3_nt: TGTGCCAGCAGCCAAGATGGGCAGCACACCGGGGAGCTGTTTTTT; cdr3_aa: CASSQDGQHTGELFF
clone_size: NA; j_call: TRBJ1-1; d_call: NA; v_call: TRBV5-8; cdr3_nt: TGTGCCAGCATGTTACAGGGTCGATTGACTGAAGCTTTCTTT; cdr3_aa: CASMLQGRLTEAFF
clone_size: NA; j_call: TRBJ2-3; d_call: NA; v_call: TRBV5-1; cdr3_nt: TGCGCCAGCAGCTTGGACGGCGGGGATGAATCTCGTGATAGCGCCCTGGTGGATACGCAGTATTTT; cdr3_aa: CASSLDGGDESRDSALVDTQYF
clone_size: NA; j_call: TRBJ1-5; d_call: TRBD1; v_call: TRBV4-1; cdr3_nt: TGCGCCAGCAGCCAACCGACAGGGGGGCAGCCCCAGCATTTT; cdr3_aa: CASSQPTGGQPQHF
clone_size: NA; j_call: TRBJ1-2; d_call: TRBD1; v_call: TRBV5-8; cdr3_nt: TGTGCCAGCAGCTCGACAGGGTACTATGGCTACACCTTC; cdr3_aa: CASSSTGYYGYTF
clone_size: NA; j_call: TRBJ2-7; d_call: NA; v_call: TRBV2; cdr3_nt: TGTGCCAGCAGCGAACCGTCGAACGAGCAGTACTTC; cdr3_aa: CASSEPSNEQYF
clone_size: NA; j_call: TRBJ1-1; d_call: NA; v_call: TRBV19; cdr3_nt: TGTGCCAGTAGTATACGTGGCACTGAAGCTTTCTTT; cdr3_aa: CASSIRGTEAFF
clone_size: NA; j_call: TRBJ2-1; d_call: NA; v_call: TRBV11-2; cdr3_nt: TGTGCCAGCAGCTTAGATTTTGAGCAGTTCTTC; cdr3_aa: CASSLDFEQFF
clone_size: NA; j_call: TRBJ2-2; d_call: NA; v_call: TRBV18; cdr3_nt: TGTGCCAGCTCAACCGAGGAGGGAAACACCGGGGAGCTGTTTTTT; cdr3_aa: CASSTEEGNTGELFF
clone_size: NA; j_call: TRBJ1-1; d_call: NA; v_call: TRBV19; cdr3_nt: TGTGCCAGTATATGGTGGGGCGGAAACACTGAAGCTTTCTTT; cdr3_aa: CASIWWGGNTEAFF
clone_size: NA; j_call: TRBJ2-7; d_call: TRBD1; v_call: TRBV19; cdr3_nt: TGTGCCAGTAGTATAGCTGGACAGGGTTACGAGCAGTACTTC; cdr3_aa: CASSIAGQGYEQYF
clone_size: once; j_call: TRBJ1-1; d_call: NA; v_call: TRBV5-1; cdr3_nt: TGCGCCAGCAGCTTGGCGCCTGCCGCGGCCTATTTGAACACTGAAGCTTTCTTT; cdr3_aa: CASSLAPAAAYLNTEAFF
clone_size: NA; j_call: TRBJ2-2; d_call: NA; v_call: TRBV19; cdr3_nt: TGTGCCAGTAGTATGGGTGGAGCCGGGGAGCTGTTTTTT; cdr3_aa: CASSMGGAGELFF
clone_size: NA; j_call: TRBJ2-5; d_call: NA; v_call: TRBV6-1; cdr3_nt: TGTGCCAGCAGTGAATTTTGGGGGGAAGAGACCCAGTACTTC; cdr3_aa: CASSEFWGEETQYF
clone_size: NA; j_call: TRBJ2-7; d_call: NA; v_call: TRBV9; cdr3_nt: TGTGCCAGCAGCGCTACCCCCGGGGGCGAGCAGTACTTC; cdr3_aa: CASSATPGGEQYF
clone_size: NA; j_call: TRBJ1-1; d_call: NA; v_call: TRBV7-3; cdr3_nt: TGTGCCAGCAGCCTGACAGGAGCCACTGAAGCTTTCTTT; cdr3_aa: CASSLTGATEAFF
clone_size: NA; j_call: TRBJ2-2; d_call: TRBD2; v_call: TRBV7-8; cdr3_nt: TGTGCCAGCAGCTTAGAACGGGAGGGGGCCGGGGAGCTGTTTTTT; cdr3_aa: CASSLEREGAGELFF
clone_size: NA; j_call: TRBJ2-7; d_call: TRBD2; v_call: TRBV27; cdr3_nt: TGTGCCAGCAGTTTGGGCGGAGCGGGAAGGTACGAGCAGTACTTC; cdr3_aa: CASSLGGAGRYEQYF
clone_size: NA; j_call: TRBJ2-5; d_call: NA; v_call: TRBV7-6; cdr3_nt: TGTGCCAGCAGCTTAGCAGGAGATCAAGAGACCCAGTACTTC; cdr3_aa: CASSLAGDQETQYF
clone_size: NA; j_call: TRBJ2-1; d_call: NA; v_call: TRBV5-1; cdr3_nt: TGCGCCAGCAGCCTAAACGCCGCGGGACCCCTCGACAATGAGCAGTTCTTC; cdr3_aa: CASSLNAAGPLDNEQFF
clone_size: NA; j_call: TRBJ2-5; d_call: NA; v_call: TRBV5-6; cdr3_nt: TGTGCCAGCAGCTTGGTGGGAAAATCTGTGGAGACCCAGTACTTC; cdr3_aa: CASSLVGKSVETQYF
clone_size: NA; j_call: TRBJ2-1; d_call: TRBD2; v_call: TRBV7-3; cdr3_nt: TGTGCCAGCAGCTTAGCGGGAGGGCCGGGCGAAGAGCAGTTCTTC; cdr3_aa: CASSLAGGPGEEQFF
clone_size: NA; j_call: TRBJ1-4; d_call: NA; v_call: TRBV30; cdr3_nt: TGTGCCTGGAGTTGGGCGGCTAATGAAAAACTGTTTTTT; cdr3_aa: CAWSWAANEKLFF